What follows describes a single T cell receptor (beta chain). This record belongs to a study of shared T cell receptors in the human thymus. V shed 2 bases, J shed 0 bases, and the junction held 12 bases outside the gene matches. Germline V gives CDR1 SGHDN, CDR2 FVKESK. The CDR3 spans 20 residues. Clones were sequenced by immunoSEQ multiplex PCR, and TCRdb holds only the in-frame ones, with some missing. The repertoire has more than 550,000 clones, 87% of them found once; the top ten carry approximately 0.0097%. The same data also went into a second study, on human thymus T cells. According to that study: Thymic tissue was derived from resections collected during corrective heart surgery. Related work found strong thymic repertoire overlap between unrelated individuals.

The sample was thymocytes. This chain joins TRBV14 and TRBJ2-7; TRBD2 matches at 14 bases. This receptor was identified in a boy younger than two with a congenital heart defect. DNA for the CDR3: TGTGCCAGCAGCCAACAAAGGACTAGCGGGAGGTCCAGGAGCTCCTACGAGCAGTACTTC. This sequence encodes CASSQQRTSGRSRSSYEQYF. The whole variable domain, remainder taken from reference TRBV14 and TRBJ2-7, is EAGVTQFPSHSVIEKGQTVTLRCDPISGHDNLYWYRRVMGKEIKFLLHFVKESKQDESGMPNNRFLAERTGGTYSTLKVQPAELEDSGVYFCASSQQRTSGRSRSSYEQYFGPGTRLTVT.